Listed here is a single TCR beta chain. TCRdb passed the 5' RACE reads through MiXCR, listing each CDR3 protein once. This table holds about 250,000 distinct CDR3 sequences, around 15% found once. V lost 1 base to trimming and J lost 1 base, with 8 bases between them. This CDR3 comprises 14 residues. CDR1 and CDR2 from the germline V gene are SGHRS and YFSETQ. The data belong to a study of identical twins. The specimen sequenced was memory (CD45RO+) T cells sorted from blood. This TCR came from a young woman in good health. J is TRBJ1-1 and V is TRBV5-1; no clear D. CDR3 sequence reads: CASSLWWENTEAFF. The CDR3 DNA reads as TGCGCCAGCAGCTTGTGGTGGGAGAACACTGAAGCTTTCTTT.